One and the same sample provided the 21 T cell receptor beta chains below, sequenced in a study of blood T cells in healthy people across ages. With a J-beta primer mix and a sample-barcoded 5' primer, a second PCR ran about 6 to 11 cycles. TCRdb recomputed calls from the 5' RACE reads with MiXCR, one row per CDR3 protein. Here the sample spans 800,000 or so distinct CDR3 sequences, 20% to 30% being singletons. The same data also contributed to another study, on T cells of mothers and their children.

The sample comprised blood. The receptors shown here come from a boy younger than 18 in good health.

The rearrangement uses TRBV7-2 and TRBJ2-4, with 9 bases lining up with TRBD1. The CDR3 extends over 14 amino acids. Germline assignment: CDR1 SGHTA and CDR2 FQGNSA. Trimming at V came to 4 bases and at J to 9 bases, leaving 7 bases not matched to a gene. DNA of the CDR3: TGTGCCAGCAGCTCCTGGACAGGGGAAACCATTCAGTACTTC. Translation gives CASSSWTGETIQYF.

The table lists this clonotype with a few counts. The chain joins TRBV7-8 to TRBJ2-7; the match to TRBD1 covers 10 bases. The V gene end was trimmed by 5 bases and the J gene end by 5 bases; junction bases not matched to a gene: 9. This CDR3 comprises 15 residues. Germline V lookup: CDR1 SGHVS, CDR2 FQNEAQ. The CDR3 bases are TGTGCCAGCAGCCTAGGGACAGGGGAATGGAACGAGCAGTACTTC. Amino acids: CASSLGTGEWNEQYF.

The sample holds a few counts of this clonotype. CDR3 amino acids: CSVWGTLSNQPQHF. In nucleotides, the CDR3 is TGCAGTGTCTGGGGGACCCTTAGCAATCAGCCCCAGCATTTT. The V call is TRBV20-1, the J call TRBJ1-5, with D perhaps matching TRBD1 (5 bases). Germline-derived CDR1 and CDR2 are DFQATT and SNEGSKA (reference sequence). The CDR3 runs to 14 residues. Between the trimmed V and J ends, which lost 7 bases and 0 bases, there was a span of 13 bases.

This chain connects TRBV7-2 to TRBJ1-1; maybe TRBD1 (5 bases). V lost 8 bases, J lost 3 bases, and 16 bases lay in between. The CDR3 extends over 14 amino acids. Germline V lookup: CDR1 SGHTA, CDR2 FQGNSA. The CDR3 coding sequence is TGTGCCAGCGTCGCCAGGGTACCCTACACTGAAGCTTTCTTT. Amino acids: CASVARVPYTEAFF.

The rearrangement links TRBV20-1 to TRBJ1-4, with TRBD1 matching over 8 bases. CDR1 is DFQATT and CDR2 is SNEGSKA in the germline V gene (reference sequence). V dropped 6 bases and J dropped 3; count of bases not matched to a gene: 9. The CDR3 contains 15 residues. This chain's CDR3 is CSAETGGPSNEKLFF. DNA of the CDR3: TGCAGTGCGGAAACAGGGGGGCCGTCTAATGAAAAACTGTTTTTT.

This clonotype has just a few counts. This chain connects TRBV12-3 or TRBV12-4 to TRBJ2-2; D not resolved. Deletions cut 0 bases from V and 5 bases from J, with 7 bases between. This CDR3 comprises 14 residues. CDR3 nucleotides: TGTGCCAGCAGTTTAGCCCCAGGAACCGGGGAGCTGTTTTTT. This translates into CASSLAPGTGELFF.

In this sample, this clonotype turned up a few times. The chain has TRBV7-9 and TRBJ1-2; a possible D gene is TRBD1 (5 bases). CDR1 SEHNR and CDR2 FQNEAQ come from the germline V gene (reference sequence). Trimming stripped 5 bases from V and 4 bases from J, with 17 bases between. This CDR3 has 15 residues. CDR3 sequence (DNA): TGTGCCAGCAGCCTGGGGACCGAGATCCTCTATGGCTACACCTTC. Protein product: CASSLGTEILYGYTF. The complete variable domain, with remaining parts taken from reference TRBV7-9 and TRBJ1-2, reads DTGVSQNPRHKITKRGQNVTFRCDPISEHNRLYWYRQTLGQGPEFLTYFQNEAQLEKSRLLSDRFSAERPKGSFSTLEIQRTEQGDSAMYLCASSLGTEILYGYTFGSGTRLTVV.

This clonotype was observed a few times. V is TRBV20-1 and J is TRBJ2-7; TRBD2 matches at 7 bases. CDR3 length: 12 amino acids. The germline CDR1 and CDR2 sequences are DFQATT and SNEGSKA (reference sequence). V lost 5 bases and J lost 6; bases outside the gene matches: 7. DNA of the CDR3: TGCAGTGCTCGGGACTACCTTGCCGAGCAGTACTTC. It codes for CSARDYLAEQYF.

This clonotype was detected only a few times. This chain uses TRBV7-9 with TRBJ2-2; TRBD1 matches at 12 bases. V lost 8 bases and J lost 1; bases outside the gene matches: 5. CDR3 length: 16 amino acids. CDR1 and CDR2 (germline): SEHNR, FQNEAQ (reference sequence). Here the CDR3 DNA reads TGTGCCAGCGGGACAGGGGGCCCTAGGAACACCGGGGAGCTGTTTTTT. This codes for CASGTGGPRNTGELFF. The full variable domain, in which reference TRBV7-9 and TRBJ2-2 provide the parts outside the CDR3, is DTGVSQNPRHKITKRGQNVTFRCDPISEHNRLYWYRQTLGQGPEFLTYFQNEAQLEKSRLLSDRFSAERPKGSFSTLEIQRTEQGDSAMYLCASGTGGPRNTGELFFGEGSRLTVL.

The chain couples TRBV20-1 to TRBJ2-3; tentative D call: TRBD2 (6 bases). The germline V gene encodes CDR1 DFQATT and CDR2 SNEGSKA (reference sequence). There are 16 residues in the CDR3. Trimming took off 3 bases at V and 3 bases at J, with 19 bases between the two ends. CDR3 nucleotide sequence: TGCAGTGCTAGTCCCCACTCTAGCGCCTCTACAGATACGCAGTATTTT. It codes for CSASPHSSASTDTQYF.

The chain combines TRBV12-3 or TRBV12-4 with TRBJ2-5; TRBD2 agrees at 7 bases. This CDR3 is 15 amino acids long. V dropped 6 bases and J dropped 4; count of bases not matched to a gene: 11. The CDR3 nucleotides are TGTGCCAGCAGGGGGGGGGTGCCCCTTTCAGAGACCCAGTACTTC. Its protein is CASRGGVPLSETQYF.

The rearrangement joins TRBV4-3 to TRBJ2-7; 10 nucleotides line up with TRBD1. Germline V gene data show CDR1 as LGHNA and CDR2 as YSLEER. V shed 4 bases, J shed 4 bases, and the junction held 7 bases outside the gene matches. This CDR3 has 15 residues. CDR3 DNA sequence: TGCGCCAGCAGCCTAGCGCGGGACAGGGGTTACGAGCAGTACTTC. Translation gives CASSLARDRGYEQYF.

The chain recombines TRBV12-3 or TRBV12-4 with TRBJ2-7, with D possibly TRBD2 on 5 matching bases. This CDR3 has 13 amino acids. Between the trimmed V and J ends, which lost 5 bases and 6 bases, there was a span of 14 bases. CDR3: CASSPSPVTEQYF. CDR3 nucleotide sequence: TGTGCCAGCAGTCCTAGCCCGGTTACCGAGCAGTACTTC.

Many counts were recorded for this clonotype. CDR3 loop: CASSQDSGFQETQYF. CDR3 DNA sequence: TGCGCCAGCAGCCAAGACTCCGGGTTCCAAGAGACCCAGTACTTC. This chain uses TRBV4-1 with TRBJ2-5; D is unclear. V was clipped by 0 bases and J by 1 base, with 9 bases between them. Per the germline V gene, CDR1 is MGHRA and CDR2 is YSYEKL. The CDR3 contains 15 residues.

This clonotype was detected a few times. The rearrangement links TRBV28 to TRBJ2-3, with D perhaps matching TRBD2 (6 bases). Germline assignment: CDR1 MDHEN and CDR2 SYDVKM. There are 18 residues in the CDR3. Between the trimmed V and J ends, which lost 4 bases and 2 bases, there was a span of 22 bases. CDR3 nucleotide sequence: TGTGCCAGCAGTTCCAAGGGTTTTCGGGGAGGAACCACAGATACGCAGTATTTT. Its protein product is CASSSKGFRGGTTDTQYF.

This clonotype has ten or more counts. The CDR3 reads CASSLPQGANVLTF. The DNA of the CDR3 is TGTGCCAGCAGCCTACCCCAAGGGGCCAACGTCCTGACTTTC. The chain uses TRBV7-8 and TRBJ2-6; D ambiguous. The V and J ends lost 5 bases and 4 bases respectively, with 9 bases between them. Germline CDR1 reads SGHVS; CDR2 reads FQNEAQ. The CDR3 length is 14 residues.

This clonotype was detected only a few times. The J gene is TRBJ2-3, the V gene TRBV3-1; possibly TRBD1 for D (6 bases). This CDR3 is 16 amino acids long. Germline CDR1 reads LGHDT; CDR2 reads YNNKEL (reference sequence). The ends were cut back, 4 bases at V and 4 bases at J, with 18 bases in the middle. The CDR3 coding sequence is TGTGCCAGCAGCCGTGGGTCAGGGGCGTTGGCAGATACGCAGTATTTT. It is translated as CASSRGSGALADTQYF.

This clonotype has more than one count but fewer than ten. The genes are TRBV15 and TRBJ2-5, with 9 bases matching TRBD1. The J call is uncertain, as TRBJ2-7 better fits the DNA end. Germline assignment: CDR1 LNHNV and CDR2 YYDKDF (reference sequence). This CDR3 region has 15 residues. The CDR3 sequence is CATSRAGTGSNEQYF. In DNA form, the CDR3 reads TGTGCCACCAGCAGAGCCGGGACAGGGAGCAACGAGCAGTACTTC.

The chain uses TRBV20-1 and TRBJ2-7; D possibly corresponds to TRBD2 (6 bases). Trimming pared 4 bases from V and 0 bases from J, leaving 10 bases between. The CDR3 totals 13 residues. Per germline, CDR1 DFQATT and CDR2 SNEGSKA (reference sequence). CDR3 residues: CSANAGSSYEQYF. CDR3 coding DNA: TGCAGTGCTAACGCGGGGAGCTCCTACGAGCAGTACTTC.

The chain combines TRBV7-2 with TRBJ2-5; 10 nucleotides match TRBD2. In germline, CDR1 is SGHTA, CDR2 FQGNSA. After removal of 4 bases from V and 3 bases from J, the junction contained 2 bases not matched to a gene. The CDR3 spans 14 residues. CDR3 in DNA: TGTGCCAGCAGCTATACTAGCGGGGAAGAGACCCAGTACTTC. Amino acids: CASSYTSGEETQYF.

This chain links TRBV7-2 with TRBJ2-3, with 8 bases that match TRBD1. The CDR3 extends over 15 amino acids. Germline V gene data show CDR1 as SGHTA and CDR2 as FQGNSA. J was trimmed by 8 bases and V by 2 bases; bases with no gene match: 9. The CDR3 coding sequence is TGTGCCAGCAGCTTACAGGGGGCAAATGGTGGTACGCAGTATTTT. It encodes CASSLQGANGGTQYF.